These 31 T cell receptor beta chains came from one sample sequenced in a study of shared clonotypes between healthy human individuals. Profiled with immunoSEQ multiplex PCR; TCRdb holds only in-frame clones, not every one. The sample gives 90,000 to 120,000 clones, 68% of which show up once; about 25% is in the top ten. The sample comprised memory CD8+ T cells sorted from blood. Subset described: CD45RO+ cells pooled with CCR7-negative TemRA cells. The receptors originated from a woman between 25 and 40 years old in good health.

This rearrangement joins TRBV18 to TRBJ2-7; 9 bases align to TRBD1. Germline lookup yields CDR1 KGHSH and CDR2 LQKENI. This CDR3 has 14 amino acids. J was trimmed by 3 bases and V by 5 bases; bases with no gene match: 5. The CDR3 DNA reads TGTGCCAGCTCAAGAATGGGACAGGGCTACGAGCAGTACTTC. Protein sequence: CASSRMGQGYEQYF.

DNA of the CDR3: TGTGCCAGAACTTCTTGGAGGGGCTCTGGGGCCAACGTCCTGACTTTC. Protein product: CARTSWRGSGANVLTF. The chain joins TRBV6-4 to TRBJ2-6, with TRBD2 as a possible D gene (6 bases). V lost 9 bases, J lost 0 bases, and 15 bases lay in between. CDR3 length: 16 amino acids. Per the germline V gene, CDR1 is MRHNA and CDR2 is SNTAGT.

The chain uses TRBV11-1 and TRBJ2-5; TRBD1 agrees at 7 bases. Trimming removed 5 bases from V and 0 bases from J; junction bases left unmatched: 3. Germline V lookup: CDR1 SGHAT, CDR2 FQDESV (reference sequence). There are 14 residues in the CDR3. This CDR3 reads CASSLGQYQETQYF. CDR3 sequence (DNA): TGTGCCAGCAGCCTGGGACAGTACCAAGAGACCCAGTACTTC. Drawing the rest from reference TRBV11-1 and TRBJ2-5, the complete variable domain is EAEVAQSPRYKITEKSQAVAFWCDPISGHATLYWYRQILGQGPELLVQFQDESVVDDSQLPKDRFSAERLKGVDSTLKIQPAELGDSAMYLCASSLGQYQETQYFGPGTRLLVL.

The sample holds many counts of this clone. This rearrangement joins TRBV5-5 to TRBJ2-7, with D perhaps matching TRBD1 or TRBD2 (5 bases each). This CDR3 has 16 amino acids. Trimming pared 4 bases from V and 4 bases from J, leaving 21 bases between. The germline gives CDR1 SGHKS, CDR2 YYEKEE (reference sequence). The CDR3 loop reads CASSNSRTGPTYEQYF. The CDR3 DNA reads TGTGCCAGCAGCAACAGTAGAACGGGGCCCACTTACGAGCAGTACTTC.

The V and J genes are TRBV6-1 and TRBJ1-4; unclear D gene. CDR1 and CDR2 (germline): MNHNS, SASEGT. There are 15 residues in the CDR3. V was pared by 3 bases and J by 5 bases, with 13 bases between. CDR3 residues: CASSDSGGENEKLFF. CDR3 in DNA: TGTGCCAGCAGTGACTCGGGAGGAGAAAATGAAAAACTGTTTTTT.

The chain links TRBV28 to TRBJ2-7, with D possibly TRBD2 on 6 matching bases. V lost 6 bases, J lost 4 bases, and 13 bases lay in between. The germline CDR1 and CDR2 sequences are MDHEN and SYDVKM. This CDR3 has 13 amino acids. Written as DNA, the CDR3 is TGTGCCAGCAGCTTCCTAAGCGGGTACGAGCAGTACTTC. This encodes CASSFLSGYEQYF.

Note on this clone: Since a much larger clone is just one base distant, this may be a read error. This same CDR3 is encoded by further DNA sequences in the sample. V usage is TRBV10-1 and J usage is TRBJ1-2; D is uncertain. The V gene's germline CDR1 is WNHNN and CDR2 SYGVQD (reference sequence). V was clipped by 2 bases and J by 5 bases, with 6 bases between them. There are 12 residues in the CDR3. The CDR3 spells CASSETGYGYTF. CDR3 nucleotides: TGCGCCAGCAGTGAGACCGGTTATGGCTACACCTTC.

CDR3 DNA: TGTGCCAGCAGCTTAGGCTCGGGAGGGGACACAGATACGCAGTATTTT. Amino acids: CASSLGSGGDTDTQYF. The chain is built from TRBV7-9 and TRBJ2-3; 8 nucleotides align to TRBD2. Germline V gives CDR1 SEHNR, CDR2 FQNEAQ (reference sequence). V lost 1 base and J lost 2; bases outside the gene matches: 5. CDR3 length: 16 amino acids.

This rearrangement joins TRBV21-1 to TRBJ2-2; the D call of TRBD2 is as the table states it, not checked on the DNA. TRBV21-1 is annotated as a pseudogene. The CDR3 runs to 19 residues. In DNA, the CDR3 is TGTGCCAGCAGCAAAGCCCCGAGGAGGCTAGCGAGATACACCGGGGAGCTGTTTTTT. As protein: CASSKAPRRLARYTGELFF.

On this clone: With a far larger clone one base away, a read error is the likely cause. This chain joins TRBV6-6 and TRBJ2-7, with D possibly matching TRBD2 (5 bases). Germline V gene sequence: CDR1 MNHNY, CDR2 SVGAGI (reference sequence). CDR3 size: 13 residues. CDR3 in amino acids: CVSSHGVAYEQYF. The DNA for the CDR3 is TGTGTCAGCAGCCACGGGGTAGCCTACGAGCAGTACTTC.

This chain connects TRBV5-1 to TRBJ2-2, with 9 bases that match TRBD1. The V gene end was trimmed by 4 bases and the J gene end by 4 bases; junction bases not matched to a gene: 5. The CDR3 runs to 15 residues. Germline V gene lookup returns CDR1 SGHRS and CDR2 YFSETQ. The CDR3 region is CASSRTTGGTGELFF. The CDR3 DNA sequence: TGCGCCAGCAGCAGAACGACAGGGGGCACCGGGGAGCTGTTTTTT.

The chain carries TRBV27 and TRBJ2-1; D is uncertain. The CDR3 spans 15 residues. Germline loops: CDR1 MNHEY, CDR2 SMNVEV (reference sequence). Trimming shortened V by 7 bases and J by 0 bases, and 13 bases separated the two germline ends. This CDR3 reads CASKIGFSSYNEQFF. The CDR3 nucleotides are TGTGCCAGCAAAATAGGGTTTAGCTCCTACAATGAGCAGTTCTTC.

About this clone itself: The same CDR3 also results from other DNA sequences found in this sample. The chain uses TRBV7-8 and TRBJ2-1; TRBD1 matches 7 bases. J was trimmed by 0 bases and V by 5 bases; bases with no gene match: 7. The germline gives CDR1 SGHVS, CDR2 FQNEAQ. This CDR3 has 16 residues. CDR3 loop: CASSPGTVSSYNEQFF. CDR3 sequence (DNA): TGTGCCAGCAGCCCAGGGACAGTGAGCTCCTACAATGAGCAGTTCTTC.

The V gene is TRBV18, the J gene TRBJ2-1, with D hard to call. The CDR3 is 16 residues long. Germline CDR1 KGHSH, CDR2 LQKENI. The ends were cut back, 3 bases at V and 2 bases at J, with 14 bases in the middle. CDR3 DNA sequence: TGTGCCAGCTCACCCTACACAGTTAGTACCTACAATGAGCAGTTCTTC. This encodes CASSPYTVSTYNEQFF.

The chain carries TRBV4-1 and TRBJ2-7; D is uncertain. Germline V gives CDR1 MGHRA, CDR2 YSYEKL. Between the trimmed V and J ends, which lost 4 bases and 6 bases, there was a span of 10 bases. The CDR3 consists of 12 residues. CDR3: CASSLSEGEQYF. The CDR3 DNA follows: TGCGCCAGCAGCCTATCGGAAGGCGAGCAGTACTTC.

This clone has only a few counts. Other DNA sequences in the same sample also yield this CDR3. V gene TRBV5-5 combines with J gene TRBJ2-1; the match to TRBD2 covers 7 bases. Germline trimming cut 4 bases from V and 6 bases from J; bases unmatched to any gene: 4. The V gene's germline CDR1 is SGHKS and CDR2 YYEKEE (reference sequence). CDR3 length: 13 residues. CDR3 sequence: CASSRLAGNEQFF. DNA for the CDR3: TGTGCCAGCAGCCGATTAGCGGGCAATGAGCAGTTCTTC.

CDR3 sequence: CASSQNRKTYGYTF. CDR3 in DNA: TGCGCCAGCAGCCAGAACCGAAAGACCTATGGCTACACCTTC. This rearrangement joins TRBV4-1 to TRBJ1-2; no reliable D call. V was pared by 3 bases and J by 4 bases, with 12 bases between. The CDR3 has 14 residues. Germline V gene data show CDR1 as MGHRA and CDR2 as YSYEKL.

The chain joins TRBV2 to TRBJ1-5; 7 bases match TRBD1. V shed 7 bases, J shed 7 bases, and the junction held 13 bases outside the gene matches. The CDR3 runs 15 residues. CDR1 is SNHLY, CDR2 FYNNEI, per germline. The CDR3 loop reads CASKQLQGLGQPQHF. DNA for the CDR3: TGTGCCAGCAAACAATTACAGGGGCTAGGCCAGCCCCAGCATTTT.

The V and J genes are TRBV7-4 and TRBJ2-2, with D possibly matching TRBD1 (6 bases). The CDR3 spans 15 residues. Trimming pared 8 bases from V and 2 bases from J, leaving 15 bases between. Germline assignment: CDR1 SGHVT and CDR2 SQSDAQ. This chain's CDR3 is CASSREGTNTGELFF. The DNA for the CDR3 is TGTGCCAGCTCCAGGGAAGGGACAAACACCGGGGAGCTGTTTTTT.

Comment on this clone: Given a far larger clone just one base away, this is likely a sequencing read error. V is TRBV28 and J is TRBJ2-5; D remains ambiguous. This CDR3 is 14 amino acids long. CDR1 and CDR2 (germline): MDHEN, SYDVKM. Deletions cut 7 bases from V and 4 bases from J, with 16 bases between. The DNA for the CDR3 is TGTGCCAGCAATGAACACACAGCACGAGAGACCCAGTACTTC. As protein: CASNEHTARETQYF. Combining the CDR3 with reference TRBV28 and TRBJ2-5 gives the whole variable domain DVKVTQSSRYLVKRTGEKVFLECVQDMDHENMFWYRQDPGLGLRLIYFSYDVKMKEKGDIPEGYSVSREKKERFSLILESASTNQTSMYLCASNEHTARETQYFGPGTRLLVL.

This clone turned up a few times. As DNA, the CDR3 is TGTGCCAGCAGCTTAGTTATTCCAGGGTCACGCACAGATACGCAGTATTTT. Its translation is CASSLVIPGSRTDTQYF. V and J are TRBV7-9 and TRBJ2-3, with a possible D match to TRBD1 (5 bases). The CDR3 covers 17 residues. With 1 base removed from V and 1 base from J, the gap between germline ends came to 15 bases. CDR1 is SEHNR and CDR2 is FQNEAQ in the germline V gene (reference sequence).

The chain links TRBV11-2 to TRBJ1-1; maybe TRBD1 (6 bases). Between the trimmed V and J ends, which lost 3 bases and 4 bases, there was a span of 27 bases. Per germline, CDR1 SGHAT and CDR2 FQNNGV. There are 19 residues in the CDR3. CDR3 DNA sequence: TGTGCCAGCAGCTTTATTTGGCAGGGGACCCGAAATGAGTTCACTGAAGCTTTCTTT. This gives the protein CASSFIWQGTRNEFTEAFF. The entire variable domain, with the rest obtained from reference TRBV11-2 and TRBJ1-1, is as follows: EAGVAQSPRYKIIEKRQSVAFWCNPISGHATLYWYQQILGQGPKLLIQFQNNGVVDDSQLPKDRFSAERLKGVDSTLKIQPAKLEDSAVYLCASSFIWQGTRNEFTEAFFGQGTRLTVV.

The chain carries TRBV15 and TRBJ1-4; TRBD1 might be the D (5 bases). The CDR3 length is 16 residues. The germline CDR1 and CDR2 sequences are LNHNV and YYDKDF (reference sequence). The ends were cut back, 4 bases at V and 5 bases at J, with 17 bases in the middle. The CDR3 region has the DNA TGTGCCACCAGCATCGGCCCCGGGACCGGCAATGAAAAACTGTTTTTT. This translates into CATSIGPGTGNEKLFF.

The genes are TRBV11-2 and TRBJ2-5, with 7 bases aligning to TRBD2. The CDR3 covers 16 residues. Germline V gene sequence: CDR1 SGHAT, CDR2 FQNNGV. V shed 1 base, J shed 4 bases, and the junction held 9 bases outside the gene matches. CDR3 protein: CASSLVGFSGPETQYF. The CDR3 DNA sequence: TGTGCCAGCAGCTTAGTAGGGTTTAGCGGGCCAGAGACCCAGTACTTC.

This clone was found many times. J is TRBJ2-6 and V is TRBV28, with 11 bases lining up with TRBD2. Germline CDR1 MDHEN, CDR2 SYDVKM. J was trimmed by 0 bases and V by 5 bases; bases with no gene match: 3. The CDR3 length is 17 residues. CDR3 residues: CASSPGTSGSGANVLTF. The DNA of the CDR3 is TGTGCCAGCAGTCCTGGGACTAGCGGCTCTGGGGCCAACGTCCTGACTTTC.

The chain is built from TRBV9 and TRBJ2-2; D is unresolved. Germline V lookup: CDR1 SGDLS, CDR2 YYNGEE. The CDR3 is 14 residues long. The V gene lost 0 bases and the J gene lost 1 base, with 4 bases spanning the gap. CDR3 in amino acids: CASSVERNTGELFF. The CDR3 DNA follows: TGTGCCAGCAGCGTAGAAAGGAACACCGGGGAGCTGTTTTTT.

This chain uses TRBV4-1 with TRBJ2-7, with 7 nucleotides matching TRBD1. The trim removed 1 base at V and 2 bases at J, leaving 8 bases unmatched. Germline values: CDR1 MGHRA, CDR2 YSYEKL. This CDR3 contains 16 residues. The CDR3 is CASSQVVGGDPYEQYF. As DNA, the CDR3 is TGCGCCAGCAGCCAAGTTGTAGGGGGCGATCCCTACGAGCAGTACTTC.

In this sample, this clone turned up a few times. The chain has TRBV27 and TRBJ2-5, with 10 bases that match TRBD2. The germline V gene has CDR1 MNHEY and CDR2 SMNVEV (reference sequence). The CDR3 contains 15 residues. Trimming removed 6 bases from V and 5 bases from J; junction bases left unmatched: 9. The CDR3 region is CASSGGSGRLETQYF. CDR3 DNA sequence: TGTGCCAGCAGCGGAGGTAGCGGGAGGCTGGAGACCCAGTACTTC.

V and J are TRBV5-4 and TRBJ2-5, with D perhaps matching TRBD1 (6 bases). CDR1 is SGHNT and CDR2 is YYREEE in the germline V gene (reference sequence). V was shortened by 4 bases and J by 2 bases, with 18 bases between the two germline ends. The CDR3 covers 16 residues. The CDR3 nucleotides are TGTGCCAGCAGCCCGACGGACAGTTCCCAACAAGAGACCCAGTACTTC. Translation: CASSPTDSSQQETQYF. Combining the CDR3 with reference TRBV5-4 and TRBJ2-5 gives the whole variable domain ETGVTQSPTHLIKTRGQQVTLRCSSQSGHNTVSWYQQALGQGPQFIFQYYREEENGRGNFPPRFSGLQFPNYSSELNVNALELDDSALYLCASSPTDSSQQETQYFGPGTRLLVL.

The chain carries TRBV6-4 and TRBJ1-1; TRBD1 agrees at 7 bases. The CDR3 extends over 15 amino acids. V lost 2 bases to trimming and J lost 10 bases; unmatched junction nucleotides: 13. The germline gives CDR1 MRHNA, CDR2 SNTAGT. CDR3 region: CASSDGGAGGAVAFF. In DNA, the CDR3 is TGTGCCAGCAGTGACGGAGGGGCAGGGGGGGCCGTAGCTTTCTTT.

The V call is TRBV25-1, the J call TRBJ2-1; 9 bases align to TRBD1. Trimming removed 4 bases from V and 1 base from J; junction bases left unmatched: 11. Germline V lookup: CDR1 MGHDK, CDR2 SYGVNS. The CDR3 extends over 18 amino acids. The CDR3 protein is CASSGGQGNPYSYNEQFF. CDR3 nucleotides: TGTGCCAGCAGTGGTGGACAGGGGAACCCCTATTCCTACAATGAGCAGTTCTTC.